Described below is a single T cell receptor beta chain sequence and its context. The data stem from a study of cytomegalovirus exposure and HLA in healthy donors. 60 Vbeta and 13 Jbeta primers were used in PCR. Repertoires were generated with immunoSEQ multiplex PCR, while TCRdb's copy carries only in-frame clones and drops some. This sample has about 89,000 clones; roughly 80% occur once, and the top ten carry just over 1.4%. This receptor was obtained from a male donor in good health and CMV-seronegative. The material sequenced was PBMCs.

The CDR3 region is CASSYSDRAQAFF. CDR3 coding DNA: TGTGCCAGCAGTTACTCCGACAGGGCGCAAGCTTTCTTT. The genes are TRBV6-6 and TRBJ1-1; TRBD1 matches at 7 bases. The V gene end was trimmed by 0 bases and the J gene end by 9 bases; junction bases not matched to a gene: 4. Germline V gene sequence: CDR1 MNHNY, CDR2 SVGAGI (reference sequence). This CDR3 region has 13 residues.